This T cell receptor (beta chain) was identified during a study of CD8+CD57+ T cells in acquired aplastic anemia. About the study: Quantities of DNA derived from sorted CD4+ and CD8+ cells averaged approximately 3.5 ug. General study results and limits: Patients and controls were found to share around 30 CD8+ CDR3 sequences. No significant difference in CD8+ Simpson's diversity was found between patients and controls.

There are 13 residues in the CDR3. The V and J ends lost 1 base and 8 bases respectively, with 8 bases between them. The V gene's germline CDR1 is SNHLY and CDR2 FYNNEI. Genomic DNA templated the TCR beta VDJ and CDR3 profiling. A single record per CDR3 protein comes from TCRdb applying MiXCR to the reads. The sample has some 280,000 distinct CDR3 sequences; approximately 55% are singletons. About this clonotype: The antigen remains unidentified.

The sequenced sample consisted of sorted CD4+, CD8+, or CD8+CD57+ T cells (not recorded which) from PBMCs. The chain has TRBV2 and TRBJ1-4; D is uncertain. The TCR sequence derives from a human donor with severe aplastic anemia or a healthy control (not recorded which). DNA for the CDR3: TGTGCCAGCAGTGAAGGGCCACCCGAAAAACTGTTTTTT. Protein: CASSEGPPEKLFF.